This T cell receptor (beta chain) was documented in a study of cytomegalovirus exposure and HLA in healthy donors. The CDR3 contains 15 residues. V lost 0 bases and J lost 6, with 13 bases in between. CDR1 and CDR2 from the germline V gene are SGHNT and YYREEE (reference sequence). General observations from the study: Per a prior analysis, the majority of TCR beta V segments were productive roughly 87% or roughly 30% of the time.

PCR amplification relied on 60 Vbeta primers (plus 13 Jbeta primers). The repertoire was sequenced with immunoSEQ multiplex PCR; TCRdb's copy has only in-frame clones and lacks some. The table records 160,000 or so clones, roughly four fifths of them present only once. Details on this clone: Its antigen is unidentified. This sample also contains other DNA sequences that code for the same CDR3.

The sequence came from a woman in her 50s in good health and CMV-seronegative. The chain uses TRBV5-4 and TRBJ2-1; possible D gene TRBD1, 6 bases. The sequencing sample was made of PBMCs. This CDR3 reads CASSLGGQGVNEQFF. CDR3 DNA: TGTGCCAGCAGCTTGGGGGGGCAGGGAGTCAATGAGCAGTTCTTC.